This T cell receptor (beta chain) appears in the sequencing data of a study of blood T cell repertoires in COVID-19 (dated by TCRdb to between 2020 and 2021). Background for the entire study: Collaborator samples came from the United States, Italy and Spain and covered acute and convalescent phases of COVID-19. The material from the prospective study consisted of cDNA or gDNA derived from T cells, B-cell-depleted T cells, or PBMCs. Subjects who had been exposed to COVID-19, were actively infected with it, or had recovered from it provided the deeply sampled blood TCRbeta repertoires that made up the dataset. The repertoires were made available in a free public database intended to serve as a resource for research on the immune response to SARS-CoV-2. The samples were drawn from two sources: the first 160 participants of the ongoing ImmuneRACE study, and approximately 1,300 subjects contributed by 6 global collaborators. A de-identified subject ID, COVID-19 status, age in years and sex were almost always included in the sample metadata. Where available, HLA class I and class II types were obtained from metadata supplied by the sample provider rather than from assay-based typing. The investigation overall reported the following: The quantity of clinical and demographic metadata differed by source and by participant and was supplied without curation.

TCRbeta CDR3 regions were amplified from genomic DNA using the immunoSEQ Assay, a bias-controlled multiplex PCR. As for the original processing: The number of nucleated cells in each sample was estimated by amplification of reference gene primers within the assay. To quantify the absolute abundance of each unique TCRbeta CDR3 rearrangement, sequence reads were collapsed and filtered. For each sample, productive Simpson clonality was calculated by taking the square root of Simpson's diversity index across productive rearrangements. Imported from immuneACCESS, the table was reduced by TCRdb to in-frame sequences with V and J called. These copies leave out some clones; in studies compared against another copy, an unresolved V gene accounts for under half, and the cause of the remainder is not known. The DNA gave D and trimming, while V, J and clone size come from that table. This sample lists some 260,000 clones; around 79% were detected once. Of the sample, 3.3% falls within the top ten clones.

Collaborating institutions collected whole blood in K2EDTA tubes following their own protocols. For TCRbeta analysis, collaborators shipped samples as frozen whole blood, isolated PBMCs, or DNA extracted from either of those sample types. Measured from the cysteine to the phenylalanine, the CDR3 is 15 residues long. The sequence is cut down to CDR3 DNA, 45 bases in frame from base 1. CDR1 and CDR2 (MNHNY, SVGAGI) derive from the germline V gene (reference sequence). The V end gives up 7 bases and the J end 5 bases, leaving 14 bases in the junction not matched to a gene. Turning to this clone: Its antigen has not been determined. Base qualities are missing; no much larger clone stands one base away.

The sample was peripheral blood. The receptor was derived from a woman older than 75 with acute or convalescent COVID-19. Here the chain combines TRBV6-6 and TRBJ2-7, with TRBD1 identical over 7 junction bases. The nucleotide sequence is TGTGCCAGCACCGACCGGGGACAGCCGGCGGACGAGCAGTACTTC. Its protein is CASTDRGQPADEQYF.